The 4 T cell receptor beta chains reported below all come from one sample, sequenced in a study of CD8 T cells in Susac syndrome. Reverse transcription used roughly 0.45 to 1 ug RNA and random hexamers. TCRdb called the immunoSEQ multiplex PCR reads again in MiXCR, with one record for every CDR3 protein. The sample includes 100,000 to 150,000 distinct CDR3 sequences, 90% to 95% seen only once; the top ten take about 0.28%. What was sequenced was CD8+ T cells from PBMCs. Receptors originate from a human donor with Susac syndrome.

The J gene is TRBJ2-1, the V gene TRBV6-5; the D call may be TRBD1 or TRBD2 (6 bases each). Germline assignment: CDR1 MNHEY and CDR2 SVGAGI. The germline V and J ends were trimmed by 0 bases and 7 bases, with 10 bases remaining between them. CDR3 length: 14 amino acids. CDR3 DNA sequence: TGTGCCAGCAGTTACTCGGTAGGGGGGAATGAGCAGTTCTTC. Amino acids: CASSYSVGGNEQFF.

The chain uses TRBV2 and TRBJ2-6; D is possibly TRBD1 (5 bases). CDR1 SNHLY and CDR2 FYNNEI come from the germline V gene. CDR3 length: 19 amino acids. Trimming pared 1 base from V and 0 bases from J, leaving 16 bases between. CDR3: CASSEGYIGQGSGANVLTF. The DNA for the CDR3 is TGTGCCAGCAGTGAAGGATACATAGGGCAGGGCTCTGGGGCCAACGTCCTGACTTTC.

The gene calls are TRBV5-6 and TRBJ1-5; 7 positions agree with TRBD1. The CDR3 totals 13 residues. Trimming at V came to 4 bases and at J to 7 bases, leaving 5 bases not matched to a gene. CDR1 and CDR2 (germline): SGHDT, YYEEEE. This CDR3 reads CASSEGGRQPQHF. The CDR3 nucleotides read TGTGCCAGCAGCGAAGGGGGCCGGCAGCCCCAGCATTTT.

This rearrangement joins TRBV30 to TRBJ1-4, with unresolved D. V was clipped by 0 bases and J by 8 bases, with 10 bases between them. There are 13 residues in the CDR3. Per the germline V gene, CDR1 is GTSNPN and CDR2 is SVGIG (reference sequence). The CDR3 region has the DNA TGTGCCTGGAGTGTGGGGTGGGAAGAAAAACTGTTTTTT. This sequence encodes CAWSVGWEEKLFF.